This TCR beta chain derives from a study of T cells in Graves' hyperthyroidism and ophthalmopathy. Researchers amplified the TCR beta CDR3 regions from RNA transcripts. HTBI primers were employed in a first-round RT-PCR of the TCR CDR3. TCRdb reprocessed the multiplex PCR reads via MiXCR and lists one record per CDR3 protein. The table lists 600,000 to 700,000 distinct CDR3 sequences, roughly 15% of them singletons. This clonotype occurred many times. Per the germline V gene, CDR1 is GTSNPN and CDR2 is SVGIG (reference sequence). With V trimmed by 2 bases and J by 4 bases, 4 bases remained unmatched. This CDR3 spans 14 amino acids.

This TCR came from a woman in her 40s with Graves' ophthalmopathy. The sequenced sample was blood. This sequence joins TRBV30 and TRBJ2-2; 7 bases match TRBD2. CDR3 protein: CAWSYRTSTGELFF. The CDR3 DNA sequence: TGTGCCTGGAGTTACAGGACTAGCACCGGGGAGCTGTTTTTT.